This T cell receptor (beta chain) was obtained from a study of OX40 agonist ivuxolimab in advanced cancers. Study-level background: Ivuxolimab, which targeted the costimulatory receptor OX40 (CD134), was an agonistic, fully human IgG2 monoclonal antibody. Partial responses occurred in three dose-escalation patients: two with cutaneous melanoma and one with hepatocellular carcinoma. Intravenous ivuxolimab was administered to patients every 2 weeks at six dose levels: 0.01, 0.1, 0.3, 1.5, 3 and 10 mg/kg. The purpose of peripheral TCRbeta sequencing was to test whether ivuxolimab changed TCR sequence diversity and led to clonal T-cell expansion. In the dose-escalation cohort, 82.7% of patients were male, and the mean age was around 60 years, with a range of about 23 to 90. Among the roughly 52 dose-escalation patients, approximately 20 had hepatocellular carcinoma, 15 or so melanoma, 9 renal cell carcinoma and 9 head and neck cancer. The monotherapy dose-escalation portion (N of about 47 patients) of the phase I ivuxolimab trial is reported in the paper. Patients were allowed to have had prior anti-PD-1, anti-PD-L1 or anti-CTLA-4 therapy, and around 43% of the dose-escalation patients had been treated with checkpoint inhibitors. The research as a whole found: In the 0.1-3.0 mg/kg groups, partial responders had among the lowest normalized peripheral clonal expansion, particularly in CD8+ T cells. At doses of 0.1 to 3.0 mg/kg, clonal expansion of both CD4+ and CD8+ blood T cells was observed from baseline to week 6. Low levels of normalized T-cell clonal expansion were also seen in some patients who did not respond. After ivuxolimab, more expanded clones were found on average in CD8+ T cells than in CD4+ T cells. Antigen specificity was not determined for the clonally expanded peripheral T cells.

Patients with autoimmune disease history or receiving systemic immunosuppression were excluded from the trial. Peripheral blood for TCR sequencing was collected from all dose cohorts at baseline, on cycle 4 day 1, and on cycle 7 day 1. Samples were obtained from an open-label, multicenter, first-in-human phase I dose-escalation trial of ivuxolimab. Adults with locally advanced or metastatic melanoma, renal cell, hepatocellular, or head and neck squamous cell carcinoma were enrolled in the trial. Before TCR sequencing, CD4+ and CD8+ T cells were separately sorted from peripheral blood. Genomic DNA was extracted from sorted cells for sequencing of the TCRbeta CDR3 region. TCRbeta CDR3 regions were sequenced using the immunoSEQ Assay. The clones in this table, taken by TCRdb from immuneACCESS, are in-frame only. Not every clone is retained; where verified, under half of the shortfall comes from an unresolved V gene, and the cause of the rest is unknown. The table for this sample lists about 62,000 clones; 85% of them were counted only once. The ten biggest clones cover around 3.8% of the sample.

With regard to this clone: Its antigen target is currently unknown. The sample holds no much larger clone one base away, and base qualities are not on file.

This receptor was obtained from an adult with an advanced solid tumor such as melanoma, head and neck, liver or kidney cancer. The input for sequencing was CD4+ or CD8+ T cells sorted from blood, taken in a trial of the OX40 agonist ivuxolimab.

The nucleotides read TGTGCCAGTAAACCGAGGGGGAGCGGGGAAAAACTGTTTTTT. This yields the protein CASKPRGSGEKLFF. The chain is assembled from TRBV19 and TRBJ1-4; TRBD1 is perhaps the D gene, given 6 matching bases. CDR1 and CDR2 are drawn from the germline V gene (reference sequence): LNHDA, SQIVND. The CDR3 spans 14 residues, from the cysteine through the phenylalanine. The entry retains the CDR3 DNA only, 42 bases that are in frame from base 1. V is clipped by 7 bases and J by 8 bases, and the sequence between their germline boundaries is 17 bases long.